A single sample is the source of the 30 T cell receptor beta chains below, sequenced in a study of T cells in Graves' hyperthyroidism and ophthalmopathy. There were TCR beta CDR3 regions amplified from RNA transcripts. A first-round RT-PCR of the TCR CDR3 used the HTBI primer set. TCRdb re-derived calls from the multiplex PCR reads in MiXCR, one entry per CDR3 protein. The sample shows 550,000 to 700,000 distinct CDR3 sequences, about 15% of them seen only once. Sequenced input: blood. These receptors came from a woman aged 40 to 49 with Graves' ophthalmopathy.

This clonotype was seen many times. The rearrangement joins TRBV6-5 to TRBJ2-1; TRBD1 matches 10 bases. The V gene's germline CDR1 is MNHEY and CDR2 SVGAGI. The CDR3 length is 15 residues. V lost 8 bases to trimming and J lost 6 bases; unmatched junction nucleotides: 10. The CDR3 coding sequence is TGTGCCAGCGGACCCGGGACAGGGGAGGTCAATGAGCAGTTCTTC. It codes for CASGPGTGEVNEQFF.

This clonotype was found many times. The rearrangement links TRBV20-1 to TRBJ2-2, with D tentatively TRBD1 or TRBD2 (5 bases each). V shed 3 bases and J shed 8 bases, with 16 bases lying between them. Germline V lookup: CDR1 DFQATT, CDR2 SNEGSKA (reference sequence). This CDR3 has 14 amino acids. CDR3 DNA sequence: TGCAGTGCTAGGCCCGGGACCTCGAGAGGGGAGCTGTTTTTT. It codes for CSARPGTSRGELFF.

This chain uses TRBV19 with TRBJ1-2; D is uncertain. CDR3 length equals 13 residues. V was pared by 3 bases and J by 7 bases, with 12 bases between. Germline values: CDR1 LNHDA, CDR2 SQIVND (reference sequence). The CDR3 sequence: CASSIGVRAGYTF. In DNA, the CDR3 is TGTGCCAGTAGTATCGGGGTGCGGGCTGGCTACACCTTC.

There are many counts of this clonotype. The chain combines TRBV2 with TRBJ1-1, with a tentative D call TRBD1 (5 bases). V lost 7 bases to trimming and J lost 0 bases, with 18 bases between them. Looked up from germline, CDR1 is SNHLY and CDR2 is FYNNEI. The CDR3 contains 16 residues. The chain's CDR3 is CASKGLMGQLNTEAFF. The CDR3 DNA reads as TGTGCCAGCAAGGGTTTGATGGGGCAGTTGAACACTGAAGCTTTCTTT.

This clonotype was seen many times. V usage is TRBV9 and J usage is TRBJ2-5; TRBD2 matches 9 bases. CDR1 and CDR2 (germline): SGDLS, YYNGEE. V lost 3 bases to trimming and J lost 1 base; unmatched junction nucleotides: 1. The length of the CDR3 is 14 residues. The CDR3 region is CASSAREGQETQYF. DNA of the CDR3: TGTGCCAGCAGCGCGCGGGAGGGCCAAGAGACCCAGTACTTC.

This clonotype was observed many times. The rearrangement uses TRBV6-5 and TRBJ2-7; D gene uncertain. V lost 8 bases to trimming and J lost 6 bases, with 11 bases between them. The CDR3 has 11 amino acids. Germline V gene data show CDR1 as MNHEY and CDR2 as SVGAGI. The CDR3 DNA is TGTGCCAGCGAGGCCGGCGGCGAGCAGTACTTC. Protein: CASEAGGEQYF.

The gene calls are TRBV12-3 or TRBV12-4 and TRBJ2-7; D may be TRBD1 or TRBD2 (5 bases each). Trimming took 4 bases from V and 9 from J, leaving 13 bases between them. CDR3 length: 12 amino acids. This CDR3 reads CASSSGTQGQYF. The CDR3 region has the DNA TGTGCCAGCAGTTCAGGGACCCAGGGGCAGTACTTC.

This clonotype was counted at least ten times. The V call is TRBV7-8, the J call TRBJ2-7, with D maybe TRBD2 (6 bases). The V end was cut by 3 bases, the J end by 0 bases, with 12 bases between. The CDR3 has 15 amino acids. Germline values: CDR1 SGHVS, CDR2 FQNEAQ. The chain's CDR3 is CASSLALAFSYEQYF. The CDR3 nucleotides are TGTGCCAGCAGCTTGGCCCTAGCGTTCTCCTACGAGCAGTACTTC.

This clonotype was seen only a few times. Since a much larger clone is just one base distant, this may be a read error. The V gene is TRBV27, the J gene TRBJ1-1, with TRBD1 as a possible D gene (5 bases). The CDR3 loop spans 11 amino acids. Germline CDR1 and CDR2: MNHEY and SMNVEV (reference sequence). The CDR3, as DNA: TGTGCCAGCAGGTGGGGCACTGAAGCTCTCTTT. The encoded protein is CASRWGTEALF.

The chain is built from TRBV7-2 and TRBJ1-1; possible D gene TRBD1, 5 bases. V dropped 2 bases and J dropped 6 bases, with 16 bases sitting between them. CDR1 and CDR2 (germline): SGHTA, FQGNSA. CDR3 length: 15 amino acids. The CDR3 DNA is TGTGCCAGCAGCTTAATCACGACAGTTCCCGCTGAAGCTTTCTTT. Residues: CASSLITTVPAEAFF.

A few counts support this clonotype. The chain is built from TRBV12-3 or TRBV12-4 and TRBJ1-1, with 7 bases aligning to TRBD1. V shed 5 bases, J shed 5 bases, and the junction held 5 bases outside the gene matches. The CDR3 runs to 13 residues. The CDR3 loop reads CASSRRTGTEAFF. In DNA, the CDR3 is TGTGCCAGCAGTAGACGGACAGGAACTGAAGCTTTCTTT.

This clonotype was found many times. The chain recombines TRBV7-2 with TRBJ2-2, with 10 bases fitting TRBD1. The CDR3 totals 18 residues. The germline V gene encodes CDR1 SGHTA and CDR2 FQGNSA. The V and J ends lost 1 base and 5 bases, in that order; junction bases with no gene match: 10. CDR3 nucleotides: TGTGCCAGCAGCTTAGGGCCCATCGGGACAGGGGTTACCGGGGAGCTGTTTTTT. It codes for CASSLGPIGTGVTGELFF.

The table lists this clonotype with many counts. V usage is TRBV11-2 and J usage is TRBJ1-2; D ambiguous. Germline CDR1 reads SGHAT; CDR2 reads FQNNGV. The V and J ends lost 5 bases and 4 bases respectively, with 17 bases between them. This CDR3 has 15 amino acids. The CDR3 here is CASSEEGGGGYGYTF. CDR3 DNA: TGTGCCAGCAGCGAAGAGGGTGGCGGTGGCTATGGCTACACCTTC.

This clonotype was seen ten or more times. The rearrangement links TRBV20-1 to TRBJ1-1; unclear D gene. Germline loops: CDR1 DFQATT, CDR2 SNEGSKA (reference sequence). The CDR3 runs 9 residues. DNA for the CDR3: TGCACACGAGTGACTGAAGCTTTCTTT. It yields the protein CTRVTEAFF.

This clonotype was observed at least ten times. The gene calls are TRBV20-1 and TRBJ2-2; perhaps D is TRBD1 or TRBD2 (5 bases each). Germline-derived CDR1 and CDR2 are DFQATT and SNEGSKA (reference sequence). Between the trimmed V and J ends, which lost 1 base and 0 bases, there was a span of 12 bases. The CDR3 has 16 amino acids. The CDR3 protein is CSARVPGTTNTGELFF. The DNA of the CDR3 is TGCAGTGCTAGAGTTCCAGGGACGACGAACACCGGGGAGCTGTTTTTT.

V usage is TRBV7-9 and J usage is TRBJ2-5; 8 nucleotides align to TRBD2. CDR1 is SEHNR, CDR2 FQNEAQ, per germline (reference sequence). CDR3 length: 15 residues. V lost 7 bases and J lost 4; bases outside the gene matches: 11. The CDR3 region has the DNA TGTGCCAGCAACCTAAGAAAGGCGGGAGGAGAGACCCAGTACTTC. Its protein product is CASNLRKAGGETQYF.

This chain uses TRBV12-3 or TRBV12-4 with TRBJ2-5; D gene unclear. The CDR3 totals 12 residues. V lost 8 bases to trimming and J lost 1 base, with 8 bases between them. The CDR3 DNA reads TGTGCCAGCGGGAAGTCCCAAGAGACCCAGTACTTC. Encoded protein: CASGKSQETQYF.

This clonotype occurred a few times. The V and J genes are TRBV10-3 and TRBJ1-2; 7 bases map to TRBD1. Trimming removed 7 bases from V and 8 bases from J; junction bases left unmatched: 13. Per germline, CDR1 ENHRY and CDR2 SYGVKD. There are 14 residues in the CDR3. The CDR3 nucleotides are TGTGCCATCACTTCCCAAGACAGGGTTAGAGGCTACACCTTC. This sequence encodes CAITSQDRVRGYTF.

In its sample, this clonotype was seen many times. The chain recombines TRBV6-2 or TRBV6-3 with TRBJ2-7; D remains unclear. The V gene's germline CDR1 is MNHEY and CDR2 SVGEGT. The V and J ends lost 4 bases and 2 bases respectively, with 9 bases between them. The CDR3 runs to 13 residues. CDR3 protein: CASSFGRTYEQYF. DNA for the CDR3: TGTGCCAGCAGTTTCGGGCGGACCTACGAGCAGTACTTC.

V and J are TRBV20-1 and TRBJ2-2; maybe TRBD2 (6 bases). CDR1 and CDR2 from the germline V gene are DFQATT and SNEGSKA (reference sequence). V lost 3 bases and J 1 base, leaving 12 bases between the germline ends. The CDR3 covers 15 residues. DNA of the CDR3: TGCAGTGCTAGGAGGGCGGAGGGGAACACCGGGGAGCTGTTTTTT. Its protein is CSARRAEGNTGELFF.

This clonotype showed up just a few times. The chain recombines TRBV5-1 with TRBJ2-5; 7 bases are a match to TRBD2. V trimming: 0 bases; J trimming: 0 bases; junction bases outside the gene matches: 2. This CDR3 is 15 amino acids long. From germline, CDR1 is SGHRS and CDR2 YFSETQ. CDR3 nucleotides: TGCGCCAGCAGCTTGGGGGACTACAACCAAGAGACCCAGTACTTC. It encodes CASSLGDYNQETQYF.

J is TRBJ2-5 and V is TRBV27; tentatively, D is TRBD1 or TRBD2 (5 bases each). Trimming stripped 8 bases from V and 2 bases from J, with 15 bases between. CDR3 size: 14 residues. Germline CDR1 MNHEY, CDR2 SMNVEV (reference sequence). The CDR3 sequence: CASLRDREQETQYF. Here the CDR3 DNA reads TGTGCCAGCCTCCGGGACCGTGAACAAGAGACCCAGTACTTC.

This clonotype showed up many times. The rearrangement links TRBV29-1 to TRBJ2-2; tentatively, D is TRBD1 (6 bases). Germline values: CDR1 SQVTM, CDR2 ANQGSEA. The CDR3 is 15 amino acids. Trimming removed 2 bases from V and 0 bases from J, with 10 bases in between. The CDR3 coding sequence is TGCAGCGTTGAACGGACAGAAGCGAACACCGGGGAGCTGTTTTTT. Its protein product is CSVERTEANTGELFF.

Many counts were recorded for this clonotype. This chain uses TRBV7-3 with TRBJ2-2, with D possibly being TRBD1 (6 bases). Germline CDR1 reads SGHTA; CDR2 reads FQGTGA. The V end was cut by 10 bases, the J end by 6 bases, with 21 bases between. The CDR3 consists of 15 residues. This CDR3 reads CATTNTGLGPGELFF. The CDR3 bases are TGTGCCACCACTAATACAGGGCTCGGTCCCGGGGAGCTGTTTTTT.

This clonotype occurred many times. The V gene is TRBV19, the J gene TRBJ1-3; D is uncertain. V lost 9 bases and J lost 3, with 9 bases in between. The CDR3 runs to 12 residues. The germline gives CDR1 LNHDA, CDR2 SQIVND (reference sequence). CDR3 loop: CASQAVGNTIYF. The CDR3 DNA reads TGTGCCAGCCAGGCAGTTGGAAACACCATATATTTT.

The chain links TRBV28 to TRBJ2-7; D remains ambiguous. The CDR3 has 14 amino acids. Trimming pared 2 bases from V and 5 bases from J, leaving 13 bases between. Germline V CDR1 and CDR2: MDHEN, SYDVKM. The CDR3: CASSLPRVPHEQYF. Written as DNA, the CDR3 is TGTGCCAGCAGTTTACCCAGAGTTCCCCACGAGCAGTACTTC.

V gene TRBV29-1 combines with J gene TRBJ2-7; TRBD2 aligns across 11 bases. Germline V lookup: CDR1 SQVTM, CDR2 ANQGSEA. This CDR3 comprises 14 residues. The J segment lost 3 bases and the V segment lost 1 base, leaving 2 bases of the junction unmatched. This CDR3 reads CSVEVLAGGYEQYF. The CDR3, as DNA: TGCAGCGTTGAAGTCCTAGCGGGAGGCTACGAGCAGTACTTC.

CDR3 protein: CSVVRAGAFQETQYF. The CDR3 DNA reads as TGCAGCGTGGTTCGAGCGGGAGCCTTCCAAGAGACCCAGTACTTC. V is TRBV29-1 and J is TRBJ2-5; TRBD2 aligns across 8 bases. Germline V gene lookup returns CDR1 SQVTM and CDR2 ANQGSEA. The junction had 10 bases not matched to a gene; V was cut back by 6 bases and J by 1 base. The CDR3 is made up of 15 amino acids. Based on the CDR3 plus reference TRBV29-1 and TRBJ2-5, the full variable domain is SAVISQKPSRDICQRGTSLTIQCQVDSQVTMMFWYRQQPGQSLTLIATANQGSEATYESGFVIDKFPISRPNLTFSTLTVSNMSPEDSSIYLCSVVRAGAFQETQYFGPGTRLLVL.

This clonotype was recorded many times. The chain carries TRBV14 and TRBJ2-7; D is uncertain. CDR3 length: 14 residues. Trimming removed 1 base at V and 2 bases at J, with 9 bases between. Germline-derived CDR1 and CDR2 are SGHDN and FVKESK. The CDR3 DNA sequence: TGTGCCAGCAGCCAAGCTGGGTTCCCCTACGAGCAGTACTTC. Translation gives CASSQAGFPYEQYF.

In the case of this clonotype: This clone may be a read error of a much larger clone one base away. Since the CDR3 does not end with the conserved phenylalanine or tryptophan, this likely comes from a read error. The chain couples TRBV29-1 to TRBJ2-5; unclear D gene. The CDR3 spans 11 residues. Germline V CDR1 and CDR2: SQVTM, ANQGSEA. With 4 bases removed from V and 5 bases from J, the gap between germline ends came to 8 bases. The CDR3 here is CSVVVLETQYL. In DNA form, the CDR3 reads TGCAGCGTTGTGGTGTTGGAGACCCAGTACCTC.